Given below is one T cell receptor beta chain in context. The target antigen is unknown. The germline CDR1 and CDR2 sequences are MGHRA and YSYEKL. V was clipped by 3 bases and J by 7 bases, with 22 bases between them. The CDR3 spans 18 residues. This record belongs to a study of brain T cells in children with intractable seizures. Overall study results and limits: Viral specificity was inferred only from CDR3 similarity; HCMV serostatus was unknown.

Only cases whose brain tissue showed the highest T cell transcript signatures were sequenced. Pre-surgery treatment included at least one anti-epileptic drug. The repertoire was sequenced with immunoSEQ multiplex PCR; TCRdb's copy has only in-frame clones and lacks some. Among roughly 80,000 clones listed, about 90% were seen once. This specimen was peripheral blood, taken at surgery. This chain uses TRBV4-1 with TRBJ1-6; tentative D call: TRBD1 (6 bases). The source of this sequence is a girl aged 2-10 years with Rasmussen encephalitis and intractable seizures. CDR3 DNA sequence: TGCGCCAGCAGCCAGGGGGCGGCCGGTTGGGAAACGAATTCACCCCTCCACTTT. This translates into CASSQGAAGWETNSPLHF.